A selection of T cell receptor beta chains follows, all from one sample in a study of beta chain features in type 1 diabetes. The assay was immunoSEQ multiplex PCR, and TCRdb's table has in-frame clones only and misses some. The sample lists 350,000 or so clones; around 19% were seen once. The sequenced sample consisted of naive CD4+ T cells from blood. Receptor source: a woman between 18 and 30 years old in good health. Each CDR3 is given with its conserved first and last residue. The D gene is left open where the match is weak. Clone size, where shown, is once, few, many, or a class for clones that have expanded.

d_call clone_size j_call v_call cdr3_aa cdr3_nt
- few TRBJ1-2 TRBV29-1 CSAPSAGNYGYTF TGCAGCGCACCCTCGGCGGGGAACTATGGCTACACCTTC
- - TRBJ1-2 TRBV20-1 CSARGRDGYTF TGCAGTGCTAGGGGCAGGGATGGCTACACCTTC
TRBD1 few TRBJ1-2 TRBV7-2 CASSLGQGGGYGYTF TGTGCCAGCAGCCTGGGACAGGGTGGAGGCTATGGCTACACCTTC
TRBD2 once TRBJ2-1 TRBV9 CASSATSGPYNEQFF TGTGCCAGCAGCGCCACTAGCGGGCCTTACAATGAGCAGTTCTTC
TRBD1 - TRBJ2-7 TRBV2 CASTRDSKTYEQYF TGTGCCAGCACCCGGGACAGCAAGACCTACGAGCAGTACTTC
TRBD1 few TRBJ1-2 TRBV30 CAWSVYRGYGYTF TGTGCCTGGAGTGTATACAGGGGGTACGGCTACACCTTC
- few TRBJ2-1 TRBV4-2 CASSQNGLRPEQFF TGTGCCAGCAGCCAAAACGGCCTCAGGCCTGAGCAGTTCTTC
TRBD2 - TRBJ2-1 TRBV5-4 CASSLVGGGNEQFF TGTGCCAGCAGCTTGGTAGGCGGGGGTAATGAGCAGTTCTTC
TRBD2 - TRBJ2-7 TRBV11-2 CASSLEGTSRYEQYF TGTGCCAGCAGCTTAGAAGGGACTAGTAGGTACGAGCAGTACTTC
TRBD2 - TRBJ2-1 TRBV4-2 CASSQPGGTRYNEQFF TGTGCCAGCAGCCAACCCGGGGGGACTAGATACAATGAGCAGTTCTTC
- few TRBJ2-5 TRBV5-6 CASSLEQGRKTQYF TGTGCCAGCAGCTTGGAGCAGGGGAGAAAGACCCAGTACTTC
TRBD1 - TRBJ2-3 TRBV7-9 CASRLTGVGTDTQYF TGTGCCAGCAGACTCACAGGGGTGGGCACAGATACGCAGTATTTT
TRBD2 - TRBJ2-3 TRBV2 CASSDGTISTDTQYF TGTGCCAGCAGTGATGGGACTATCAGCACAGATACGCAGTATTTT